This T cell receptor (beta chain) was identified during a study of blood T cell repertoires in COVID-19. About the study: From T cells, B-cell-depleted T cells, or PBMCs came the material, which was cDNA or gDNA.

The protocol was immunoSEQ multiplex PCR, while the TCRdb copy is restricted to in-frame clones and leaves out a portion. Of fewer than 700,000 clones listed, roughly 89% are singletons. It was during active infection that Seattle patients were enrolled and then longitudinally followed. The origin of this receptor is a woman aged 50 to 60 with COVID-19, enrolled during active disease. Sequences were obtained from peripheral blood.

CDR3 bases: TGTGCCACCTTTATCGGACAGTGCTTCATGAACACTGAAGCTTTCTTT. Translating gives CATFIGQCFMNTEAFF. V gene TRBV27 combines with J gene TRBJ1-1; maybe TRBD1 (6 bases). With 10 bases removed from V and 0 bases from J, the gap between germline ends came to 21 bases. Germline lookup yields CDR1 MNHEY and CDR2 SMNVEV (reference sequence). The CDR3 sequence is 16 residues long.